These 14 T cell receptor beta chains were all obtained from the same sample, sequenced in a study of blood T cell repertoires in COVID-19. The repertoire was sequenced with immunoSEQ multiplex PCR; TCRdb's copy has only in-frame clones and lacks some. This table has approximately 130,000 clones, more than 75% appearing once. Material: peripheral blood. The receptors were sampled from a man aged 60 to 69 with acute or convalescent COVID-19.

The J gene is TRBJ1-1, the V gene TRBV5-5; 7 bases fit TRBD1. In germline, CDR1 is SGHKS, CDR2 YYEKEE (reference sequence). This CDR3 region has 15 residues. With V trimmed by 3 bases and J by 7 bases, 12 bases remained unmatched. CDR3 residues: CASSSQGGLPFEAFF. The CDR3 bases are TGTGCCAGCAGCTCGCAAGGGGGCCTGCCCTTTGAAGCTTTCTTT.

This clone was seen a handful of times. The CDR3 is CATSSRAYSTDTQYF. The CDR3 nucleotides are TGTGCCACCAGCAGTAGAGCGTACAGCACAGATACGCAGTATTTT. The V gene is TRBV15, the J gene TRBJ2-3; D not resolved. The CDR3 length is 15 residues. From germline, CDR1 is LNHNV and CDR2 YYDKDF (reference sequence). Trimming cost V 3 bases and J 0 bases, with 10 bases left between them.

The CDR3 coding sequence is TGTGCCACCAGCAGCACCGGGACTAGCGGGACCCCTCCTTTAAATGAGCAGTTCTTC. Its protein is CATSSTGTSGTPPLNEQFF. The rearrangement joins TRBV15 to TRBJ2-1; 13 bases fit TRBD2. The CDR3 length is 19 residues. The germline CDR1 and CDR2 sequences are LNHNV and YYDKDF (reference sequence). V trimming: 3 bases; J trimming: 7 bases; junction bases outside the gene matches: 15.

The chain carries TRBV27 and TRBJ1-5, with 8 bases aligning to TRBD1. Unmatched junction bases numbered 4, after V lost 5 bases and J lost 1 base. This CDR3 has 15 amino acids. Per germline, CDR1 MNHEY and CDR2 SMNVEV (reference sequence). The DNA for the CDR3 is TGTGCCAGCAGTCCTAGGACAGGGAGCAATCAGCCCCAGCATTTT. It is translated as CASSPRTGSNQPQHF.

V and J are TRBV24-1 and TRBJ2-7; D is perhaps TRBD2 (5 bases). Germline CDR1 is KGHDR and CDR2 is SFDVKD. This CDR3 contains 14 residues. The V gene lost 0 bases and the J gene lost 4 bases, with 9 bases spanning the gap. This chain's CDR3 is CATSDLTSGYEQYF. DNA of the CDR3: TGTGCCACCAGTGATTTGACTAGTGGGTACGAGCAGTACTTC.

This rearrangement joins TRBV29-1 to TRBJ1-6; no reliable D call. The germline V and J ends were trimmed by 5 bases and 5 bases, with 10 bases remaining between them. CDR1 is SQVTM, CDR2 ANQGSEA, per germline. The CDR3 has 13 amino acids. The CDR3 DNA is TGCAGCGTTAAGGACTCAAATAATTCACCCCTCCACTTT. Protein: CSVKDSNNSPLHF. Supplemented by reference TRBV29-1 and TRBJ1-6, the full variable domain reads SAVISQKPSRDICQRGTSLTIQCQVDSQVTMMFWYRQQPGQSLTLIATANQGSEATYESGFVIDKFPISRPNLTFSTLTVSNMSPEDSSIYLCSVKDSNNSPLHFGNGTRLTVT.

The V and J genes are TRBV24-1 and TRBJ2-2; TRBD2 aligns across 10 bases. J lost 1 base, V lost 3 bases, and 1 base had no gene match. Germline CDR1 reads KGHDR; CDR2 reads SFDVKD. The CDR3 sequence is 16 residues long. CDR3 loop: CATSDPSGGNTGELFF. The CDR3, as DNA: TGTGCCACCAGTGATCCTAGCGGGGGGAACACCGGGGAGCTGTTTTTT.

V usage is TRBV5-3 and J usage is TRBJ2-7; no definite D call. TRBV5-3 falls under the ORF class, with uncertain function. This CDR3 contains 14 residues. The V end was cut by 0 bases, the J end by 6 bases, with 13 bases between. The CDR3 is CARSLEFSRCEQYF. The DNA for the CDR3 is TGTGCCAGAAGCTTGGAGTTCTCGAGGTGCGAGCAGTACTTC.

This sequence joins TRBV30 and TRBJ1-2; 12 bases match TRBD1. Germline CDR1 and CDR2: GTSNPN and SVGIG (reference sequence). There are 15 residues in the CDR3. V lost 0 bases to trimming and J lost 8 bases; unmatched junction nucleotides: 7. CDR3 nucleotides: TGTGCCTGGAGTGTACGAGGGACAGGGGGCGTCGGCTACACCTTC. Translated: CAWSVRGTGGVGYTF. Full variable domain (outside the CDR3, taken from reference TRBV30 and TRBJ1-2): SQTIHQWPATLVQPVGSPLSLECTVEGTSNPNLYWYRQAAGRGLQLLFYSVGIGQISSEVPQNLSASRPQDRQFILSSKKLLLSDSGFYLCAWSVRGTGGVGYTFGSGTRLTVV.

In this sample, this clone turned up once. This sequence joins TRBV12-3 or TRBV12-4 and TRBJ2-5; D is unclear. This CDR3 has 13 amino acids. V gave up 3 bases and J gave up 2 bases, with 7 bases separating them. CDR3 residues: CASSFRQQETQYF. The CDR3 bases are TGTGCCAGCAGTTTCCGACAACAAGAGACCCAGTACTTC.

The chain combines TRBV12-3 or TRBV12-4 with TRBJ1-5; D gene ambiguous. Trimming shortened V by 1 base and J by 5 bases, and 6 bases separated the two germline ends. The CDR3 contains 13 residues. The CDR3 DNA sequence: TGTGCCAGCAGTTTAGTACCGGATCAGCCCCAGCATTTT. It is translated as CASSLVPDQPQHF.

The chain recombines TRBV9 with TRBJ2-3; unclear D gene. CDR3 size: 14 residues. CDR1 and CDR2 (germline): SGDLS, YYNGEE. V shed 0 bases and J shed 6 bases, with 11 bases lying between them. CDR3 sequence: CASSVGGWADTQYF. CDR3 nucleotide sequence: TGTGCCAGCAGCGTAGGTGGGTGGGCTGATACGCAGTATTTT.

This clone has only one observation. The chain has TRBV5-1 and TRBJ2-3; possible D gene TRBD2, 6 bases. From germline, CDR1 is SGHRS and CDR2 YFSETQ. The CDR3 loop spans 14 amino acids. Trimming removed 0 bases from V and 6 bases from J, with 11 bases in between. CDR3 DNA sequence: TGCGCCAGCAGCTTGGTCCTCGGGGGTGATACGCAGTATTTT. Protein product: CASSLVLGGDTQYF. The variable domain in full, with the rest retrieved from reference TRBV5-1 and TRBJ2-3, is KAGVTQTPRYLIKTRGQQVTLSCSPISGHRSVSWYQQTPGQGLQFLFEYFSETQRNKGNFPGRFSGRQFSNSRSEMNVSTLELGDSALYLCASSLVLGGDTQYFGPGTRLTVL.

The genes are TRBV6-5 and TRBJ1-2, with TRBD1 as a possible D gene (5 bases). Germline V gene lookup returns CDR1 MNHEY and CDR2 SVGAGI. V was shortened by 6 bases and J by 3 bases, with 14 bases between the two germline ends. The CDR3 is made up of 14 amino acids. As DNA, the CDR3 is TGTGCCAGCAGACTTGGGACGGGGGACTATGGCTACACCTTC. It codes for CASRLGTGDYGYTF.